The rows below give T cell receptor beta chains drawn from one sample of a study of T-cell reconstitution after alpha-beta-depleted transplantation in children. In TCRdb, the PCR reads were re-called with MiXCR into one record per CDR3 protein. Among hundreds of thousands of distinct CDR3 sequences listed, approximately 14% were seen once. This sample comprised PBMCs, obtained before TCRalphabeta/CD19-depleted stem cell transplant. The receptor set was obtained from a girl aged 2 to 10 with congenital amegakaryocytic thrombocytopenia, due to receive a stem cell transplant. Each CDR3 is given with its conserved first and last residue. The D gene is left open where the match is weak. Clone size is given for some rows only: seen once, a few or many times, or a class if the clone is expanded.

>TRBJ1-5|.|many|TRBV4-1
TGCGCCAGCAGCCAATCCCCTTATAGCAATCAGCCCCAGCATTTT
CASSQSPYSNQPQHF
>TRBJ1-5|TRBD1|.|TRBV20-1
TGCAGTGCTTCGAGCGCGGACAGGGCCAAGGGTGGCAATCAGCCCCAGCATTTT
CSASSADRAKGGNQPQHF
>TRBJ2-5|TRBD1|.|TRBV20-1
TGCAGTGCTAGAAGACCAGGGGGAGAGACCCAGTACTTC
CSARRPGGETQYF
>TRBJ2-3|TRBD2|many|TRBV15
TGTGCCACCAGCAGAGAACTAGCGGGAGCAGATACGCAGTATTTT
CATSRELAGADTQYF
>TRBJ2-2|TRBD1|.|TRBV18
TGTGCCAGCTCACGCGGACAGGGGCGAACCGGGGAGCTGTTTTTT
CASSRGQGRTGELFF
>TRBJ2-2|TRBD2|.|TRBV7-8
TGTGCCAGCAGCTTAGACAACCTATTAAGCGGGAGAAACACCGGGGAGCTGTTTTTT
CASSLDNLLSGRNTGELFF
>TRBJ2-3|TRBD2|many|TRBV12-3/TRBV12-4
TGTGCCAGCAGTCCGTTGGGGGGGACAGATACGCAGTATTTT
CASSPLGGTDTQYF
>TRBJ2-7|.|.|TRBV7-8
TGTGCCAGCAGCTTAGCCCGGGGTAGCGGAAATCCCTACGAGCAGTACTTC
CASSLARGSGNPYEQYF
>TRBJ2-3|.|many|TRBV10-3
TGTGCCACTTCAACGAGGGACCGCACAGATACGCAGTATTTT
CATSTRDRTDTQYF
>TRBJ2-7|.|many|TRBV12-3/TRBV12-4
TGTGCCAGCAGTTATGCAGCGGCTTCAAGCGAGCAGTACTTC
CASSYAAASSEQYF
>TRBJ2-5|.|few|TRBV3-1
TGTGCCAGCAGCCCTTATTCTGGGGGAGAGACCCAGTACTTC
CASSPYSGGETQYF
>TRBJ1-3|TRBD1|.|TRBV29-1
TGCAGCGTTGGTACACAGGGGATCTCTGGAAACACCATATATTTT
CSVGTQGISGNTIYF
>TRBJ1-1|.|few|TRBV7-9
TGTGCCAGCAGCCCCAACGGCAGGGGGAACACTGAAGCTTTCTTT
CASSPNGRGNTEAFF
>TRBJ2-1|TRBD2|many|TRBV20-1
TGCAGTGCTTGGGTTGTAGTAGCGGGGTACAATGAGCAGTTCTTC
CSAWVVVAGYNEQFF
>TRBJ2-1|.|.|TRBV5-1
TGCGCCAGCAGCTTGGGTCGGGAGCCCTACAATGAGCAGTTCTTC
CASSLGREPYNEQFF
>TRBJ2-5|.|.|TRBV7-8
TGTGCCAGCAGCTCGGACCGGGACATGCCGACCCAGTACTTC
CASSSDRDMPTQYF
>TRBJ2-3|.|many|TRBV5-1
TGCGCCAGCAGCCCGCAAGACCCCACAGATACGCAGTATTTT
CASSPQDPTDTQYF
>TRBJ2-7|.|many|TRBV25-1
TGTGCCAGCAGTGAATACGCCTACGAGCAGTACTTC
CASSEYAYEQYF
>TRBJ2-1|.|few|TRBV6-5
TGTGCCAGCAGTTCCTCAACCCGGGCCTACAATGAGCAGTTCTTC
CASSSSTRAYNEQFF
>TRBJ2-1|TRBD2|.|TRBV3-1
TGTGCCAGCAGCCAAGCGGGGAGCGGGACTGAGCAGTTCTTC
CASSQAGSGTEQFF
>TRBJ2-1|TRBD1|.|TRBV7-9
TGTGCCAGCAGGGAATTGTCGACAGGGAGCTCCTACAATGAGCAGTTCTTC
CASRELSTGSSYNEQFF
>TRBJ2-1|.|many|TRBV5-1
TGCGCCAGCAGCTACCCAGGGACCCTGAGGGATGAGCAGTTCTTC
CASSYPGTLRDEQFF
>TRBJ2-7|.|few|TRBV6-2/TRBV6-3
TGTGCCAGCGGGGCTCAGGACTACGAGCAGTACTTC
CASGAQDYEQYF
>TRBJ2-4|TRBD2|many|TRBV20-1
TGCAGTGCTGAGATGGTCACTAGCGTCAAAAACATTCAGTACTTC
CSAEMVTSVKNIQYF
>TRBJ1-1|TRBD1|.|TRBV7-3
TGTGCCACTTCACTTGACAGGGAGACTGAAGCTTTCTTT
CATSLDRETEAFF
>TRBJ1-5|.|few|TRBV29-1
TGCAGCGCTGGGGGTCAAAATCAGCCCCAGCATTTT
CSAGGQNQPQHF
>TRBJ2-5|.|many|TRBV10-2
TGCGCCAGCAGATCGGACTGGGAGACCCAGTACTTC
CASRSDWETQYF
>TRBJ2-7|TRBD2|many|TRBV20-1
TGCAGTGCTAGGGCGGGAGAACTCTACGAGCAGTACTTC
CSARAGELYEQYF
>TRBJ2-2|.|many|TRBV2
TGTGCCAGCAGTGAAGCAGGAGGATACACCGGGGAGCTGTTTTTT
CASSEAGGYTGELFF
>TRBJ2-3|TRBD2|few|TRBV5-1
TGCGCCAGCAGCTTGGACCCAGCGGGATCGTCAGATACGCAGTATTTT
CASSLDPAGSSDTQYF
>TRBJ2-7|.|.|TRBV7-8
TGTGCCAGCAGCTTAGTGGGGCCCACGGACGAGCAGTACTTC
CASSLVGPTDEQYF
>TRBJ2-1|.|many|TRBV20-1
TGCAGTGCCCAAGGGCCCAATGAGCAGTTCTTC
CSAQGPNEQFF
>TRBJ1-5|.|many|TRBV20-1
TGCAGTGCTACTACAGAACCACTGACAGGTTATCAGCCCCAGCATTTT
CSATTEPLTGYQPQHF
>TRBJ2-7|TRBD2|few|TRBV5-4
TGTGCCAGCAGCCTCGGGACTACTCTCACCTACGAGCAGTACTTC
CASSLGTTLTYEQYF
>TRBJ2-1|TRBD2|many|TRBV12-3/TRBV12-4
TGTGCCAGCAGTTTAAGTAGCGGGATTACGGGGCAGTTCTTC
CASSLSSGITGQFF
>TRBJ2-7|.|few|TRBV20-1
TGCAGTGCTAGTGTTCTCAGACTCACCTACGAGCAGTACTTC
CSASVLRLTYEQYF
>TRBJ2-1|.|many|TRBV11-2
TGTGCCAGCAGCTTTGTACTGGAGCAGTTCTTC
CASSFVLEQFF
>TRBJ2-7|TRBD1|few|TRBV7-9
TGTGCCAGCAGCGGACAGGGGGTTAACGAGCAGTACTTC
CASSGQGVNEQYF
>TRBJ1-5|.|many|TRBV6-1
TGTGCCACGATTCCTCAGCCCCAGCATTTT
CATIPQPQHF